This is a list of T cell receptor beta chains from one sample in a study of T cell responses to AZD1222 COVID-19 vaccine. Method: immunoSEQ multiplex PCR; TCRdb's copy keeps in-frame clones and lacks some. The table lists about 180,000 clones, approximately 94% of them singletons, with roughly 1.7% in the top ten. Sample: peripheral blood, taken 28 days after the second AZD1222 dose. Receptor source: an adult who received the AZD1222 COVID-19 vaccine. Each CDR3 is given with its conserved first and last residue. Each record gives: clone size, V gene, J gene, D gene, CDR3 protein, CDR3 DNA. The D gene is left open where the match is weak. Expanded clones are given a class, and other clones once, few, many or no size at all.

.	TRBV5-1	TRBJ1-2	TRBD1	CASSLGQGALIYGYTF	TGCGCCAGCAGCTTGGGACAGGGGGCGCTCATCTATGGCTACACCTTC
.	TRBV27	TRBJ2-5	.	CASSPGGRRGETQYF	TGTGCCAGCAGTCCCGGGGGCAGGCGGGGAGAGACCCAGTACTTC
.	TRBV12-3/TRBV12-4	TRBJ2-2	.	CASSLIQGELFF	TGTGCCAGCAGTTTAATTCAGGGGGAGCTGTTTTTT
.	TRBV4-1	TRBJ2-1	TRBD1	CASSQIGTGGAHEQFF	TGCGCCAGCAGCCAAATTGGGACAGGGGGCGCTCATGAGCAGTTCTTC
.	TRBV25-1	TRBJ1-6	.	CASSGRTGHSPLHF	TGTGCCAGCAGTGGTCGTACAGGACATTCACCCCTCCACTTT
.	TRBV6-1	TRBJ1-1	.	CASSEGGGRLGAFF	TGTGCCAGCAGTGAAGGGGGCGGCCGACTGGGGGCTTTCTTT
.	TRBV5-8	TRBJ1-5	.	CASSTGQTSNQPQHF	TGTGCCAGCAGCACCGGACAGACTAGCAATCAGCCCCAGCATTTT
.	TRBV3-1/TRBV3-2	TRBJ1-3	.	CASSPVPAGNTIYF	TGTGCCAGCAGCCCCGTTCCTGCTGGAAACACCATATATTTT
.	TRBV10-3	TRBJ1-1	.	CAIRKYSSGGGTEAFF	TGTGCCATCAGGAAATACAGCTCAGGTGGAGGGACTGAAGCTTTCTTT
.	TRBV29-1	TRBJ2-2	.	CSVLLGVRTGELFF	TGCAGCGTTTTGTTGGGGGTACGGACCGGGGAGCTGTTTTTT
.	TRBV4-1	TRBJ1-6	.	CASSQSRSDNSPLHF	TGCGCCAGCAGCCAAAGTCGGTCCGATAATTCACCCCTCCACTTT
.	TRBV30	TRBJ2-1	TRBD2	CAWSVRASGYNEQFF	TGTGCCTGGAGTGTACGGGCTAGCGGATACAATGAGCAGTTCTTC
.	TRBV15	TRBJ1-4	.	CATSRDPKQINEKLFF	TGTGCCACCAGCAGAGACCCCAAACAGATTAATGAAAAACTGTTTTTT
.	TRBV28	TRBJ2-7	TRBD1	CASSFLHGTGVYEQYF	TGTGCCAGCAGTTTCCTCCACGGGACAGGGGTCTACGAGCAGTACTTC
.	TRBV11-3	TRBJ1-1	.	CASLGGGTEAFF	TGTGCCAGCCTGGGGGGCGGCACTGAAGCTTTCTTT
.	TRBV7-2	TRBJ2-1	.	CASSLELPNEQFF	TGTGCCAGCAGCTTAGAGCTGCCCAATGAGCAGTTCTTC
.	TRBV6-4	TRBJ2-2	.	CASSVEGPLNTGELFF	TGTGCCAGCAGTGTCGAGGGGCCGCTGAACACCGGGGAGCTGTTTTTT
.	TRBV5-1	TRBJ2-3	TRBD2	CAAKVGTSGRYTSTDTQYF	TGCGCCGCCAAGGTCGGGACTAGCGGGAGGTACACTAGCACAGATACGCAGTATTTT
.	TRBV28	TRBJ1-1	.	CASSLLTGGNTEAFF	TGTGCCAGCAGTTTACTGACTGGGGGGAACACTGAAGCTTTCTTT
.	TRBV7-9	TRBJ2-2	.	CASAQSNTGELFF	TGTGCCAGCGCACAGAGTAACACCGGGGAGCTGTTTTTT
few	TRBV5-4	TRBJ1-1	TRBD1	CASSLGTGSSRRVNTEAFF	TGTGCCAGCAGCCTCGGGACAGGTTCCAGCCGACGGGTGAACACTGAAGCTTTCTTT
.	TRBV28	TRBJ1-1	.	CASSRTRSLNTEAFF	TGTGCCAGCAGTCGTACCAGGTCCTTGAACACTGAAGCTTTCTTT
.	TRBV29-1	TRBJ1-4	.	CSVEVGLGEKLFF	TGCAGCGTTGAAGTCGGGTTAGGCGAAAAACTGTTTTTT
.	TRBV5-1	TRBJ1-3	.	CASSFGELGGNTIYF	TGCGCCAGCAGCTTCGGAGAGCTGGGAGGAAACACCATATATTTT
.	TRBV7-3	TRBJ2-1	TRBD2	CASSYGTSVNEQFF	TGTGCCAGCAGCTATGGGACTAGCGTCAATGAGCAGTTCTTC
.	TRBV4-2	TRBJ1-2	.	CASSQEPGAFGGFYGGYTF	TGTGCCAGCAGCCAAGAACCAGGAGCATTCGGGGGTTTCTATGGTGGCTACACCTTC
.	TRBV7-3	TRBJ2-3	.	CASSLQGADTQYF	TGTGCCAGCAGCTTACAAGGGGCAGATACGCAGTATTTT
.	TRBV19	TRBJ2-7	TRBD1	CASTGQGASSYEQYF	TGTGCCAGTACCGGACAGGGGGCAAGCTCCTACGAGCAGTACTTC
.	TRBV2	TRBJ2-5	TRBD2	CASSSPEEREGEAQYF	TGTGCCAGCAGTTCCCCAGAGGAAAGGGAGGGTGAGGCCCAGTACTTC
.	TRBV11-2	TRBJ1-4	.	CASSLTAGEKLFF	TGTGCCAGCAGCCTGACAGCGGGCGAAAAACTGTTTTTT
few	TRBV7-9	TRBJ1-4	TRBD1	CATQGTVNEKLFF	TGTGCCACACAAGGGACAGTTAATGAAAAACTGTTTTTT
.	TRBV27	TRBJ1-2	.	CASSLLSGRGYGYTF	TGTGCCAGCAGTTTATTGTCCGGCAGGGGCTATGGCTACACCTTC
.	TRBV30	TRBJ2-2	.	CAWTRLANTGELFF	TGTGCCTGGACGAGACTAGCGAACACCGGGGAGCTGTTTTTT
.	TRBV29-1	TRBJ1-1	.	CSFYSNTEAFF	TGCAGCTTTTACTCGAACACTGAAGCTTTCTTT
once	TRBV28	TRBJ1-1	TRBD1	CASSTGGTEKAFF	TGTGCCAGCAGTACAGGGGGAACCGAGAAAGCTTTCTTT
.	TRBV7-2	TRBJ1-1	.	CASSFNRRTMNTEAFF	TGTGCCAGCAGCTTCAACAGGCGAACAATGAACACTGAAGCTTTCTTT
once	TRBV5-1	TRBJ1-1	TRBD1	CASSIGQGNTEAFF	TGCGCCAGCAGCATAGGACAGGGGAACACTGAAGCTTTCTTT